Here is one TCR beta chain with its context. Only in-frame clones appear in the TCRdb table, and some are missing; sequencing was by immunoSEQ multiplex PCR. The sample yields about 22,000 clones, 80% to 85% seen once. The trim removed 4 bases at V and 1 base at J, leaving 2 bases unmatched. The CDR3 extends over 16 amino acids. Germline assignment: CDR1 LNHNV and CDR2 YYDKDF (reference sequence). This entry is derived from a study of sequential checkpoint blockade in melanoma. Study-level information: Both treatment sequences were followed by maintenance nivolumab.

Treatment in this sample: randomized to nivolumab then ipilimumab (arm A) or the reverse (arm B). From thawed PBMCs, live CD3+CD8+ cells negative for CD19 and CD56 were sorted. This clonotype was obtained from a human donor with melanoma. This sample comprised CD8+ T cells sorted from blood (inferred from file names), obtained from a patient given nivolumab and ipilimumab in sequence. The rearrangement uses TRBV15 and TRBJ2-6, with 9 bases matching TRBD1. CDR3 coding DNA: TGTGCCACCAGCAAAGACAGGGGGTCTGGGGCCAACGTCCTGACTTTC. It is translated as CATSKDRGSGANVLTF.